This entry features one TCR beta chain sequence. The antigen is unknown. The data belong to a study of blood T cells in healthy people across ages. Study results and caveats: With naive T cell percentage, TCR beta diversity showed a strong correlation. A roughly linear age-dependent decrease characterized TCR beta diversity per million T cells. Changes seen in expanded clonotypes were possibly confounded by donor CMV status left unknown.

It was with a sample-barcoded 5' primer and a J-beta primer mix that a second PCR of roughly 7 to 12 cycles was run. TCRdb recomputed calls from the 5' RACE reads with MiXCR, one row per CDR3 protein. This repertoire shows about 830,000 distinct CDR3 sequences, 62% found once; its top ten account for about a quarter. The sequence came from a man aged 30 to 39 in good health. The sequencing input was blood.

Written as DNA, the CDR3 is TGTGCCAGCAGTTCCAAAGGGACGAGAGAGCAGTACTTC. The encoded protein is CASSSKGTREQYF. The V and J genes are TRBV6-2 or TRBV6-3 and TRBJ2-4; D tentatively fits TRBD1 or TRBD2 (5 bases each). Germline V gives CDR1 MNHEY, CDR2 SVGEGT. Trimming pared 4 bases from V and 13 bases from J, leaving 17 bases between. The CDR3 loop spans 13 amino acids.